The clone carrying this T cell receptor (beta chain) was detected ten times or more. Its antigen is unidentified. The sample belongs to a study of CD8 T cells in ankylosing spondylitis. Library preparation for TCR beta used quantitative 5'-RACE with molecular barcodes. TCRdb reprocessed the 5' RACE reads with MiXCR, giving one entry per CDR3 protein. The table includes some 220,000 distinct CDR3 sequences, about 7% detected once. V lost 1 base and J lost 2, with 9 bases in between. The CDR3 spans 14 residues. Germline CDR1 and CDR2: MGHRA and YSYEKL. Study observations and caveats: Peripheral blood samples showed relatively rare disease-linked clones, and these clones were CD8+. The clones that were linked to disease were reported to be significantly enriched in matched synovial fluid samples from ankylosing spondylitis patients. In reactive arthritis synovial fluid and blood, some motif variants had been reported before. Several highly homologous variants formed a TCR beta motif that appeared characteristic of ankylosing spondylitis blood.

The genes are TRBV4-1 and TRBJ2-7; no definite D call. This TCR was recovered from a male donor with ankylosing spondylitis. The specimen sequenced was blood, either unsorted or a sorted T cell fraction (not recorded which). CDR3 sequence: CASSQAGPTYEQYF. For the CDR3, the DNA is TGCGCCAGCAGCCAAGCCGGGCCTACCTACGAGCAGTACTTC.